Listed here is a single TCR beta chain. As yet, its antigen is unknown. These data are taken from a study of glioma-infiltrating T cells. The iRepertoire nested amplicon-rescue multiplex PCR amplified TCR alpha and beta CDR3s from RNA. TCRdb redid the calling of the multiplex PCR reads with MiXCR, one entry per CDR3 protein. This table holds some 3,200 distinct CDR3 sequences, 15% to 20% found once. CDR1 and CDR2 (germline): MNHNS, SASEGT. Trimming shortened V by 4 bases and J by 2 bases, and 14 bases separated the two germline ends. The CDR3 sequence is 15 residues long. Study-level findings and limits: Above-expected tissue-blood divergence occurred in all gliomas, most in low-grade ones.

This chain joins TRBV6-1 and TRBJ2-5; D is possibly TRBD2 (7 bases). The sequenced sample consisted of glioma tissue, nonneoplastic brain tissue, or PBMCs (not recorded which). The sequence derives from a human donor with low-grade glioma or glioblastoma, undergoing nonglioma brain surgery, or in good health (not recorded which). Here the CDR3 DNA reads TGTGCCAGCAGTGGGGGGGGGGCCGAGCAAGAGACCCAGTACTTC. Translating gives CASSGGGAEQETQYF.